Listed below are T cell receptor beta chains from one sample, sequenced in a study of beta chain features in type 1 diabetes. Sequenced by immunoSEQ multiplex PCR; TCRdb stores in-frame clones only, minus some. The sample includes about 350,000 clones, 20% of them seen just once. The sequencing sample was made of naive CD4+ T cells from blood. The receptors derive from a woman aged 18-29 years in good health. CDR3s include the opening cysteine and the closing phenylalanine or tryptophan. Each record gives: J gene, V gene, CDR3 protein.

J: TRBJ2-1
V: TRBV5-1
CDR3: CASSSLPQDYNEQFF

J: TRBJ2-5
V: TRBV5-4
CDR3: CASSLTQGVQETQYF

J: TRBJ1-5
V: TRBV7-9
CDR3: CASSLAAGGPTQPQHF

J: TRBJ1-1
V: TRBV6-5
CDR3: CASSQGSEAFF

J: TRBJ1-4
V: TRBV5-1
CDR3: CASSLRDSSNEKLFF

J: TRBJ1-1
V: TRBV5-1
CDR3: CASSFSLGGDTEAFF

J: TRBJ2-2
V: TRBV6-5
CDR3: CASSAGQNTGELFF

J: TRBJ1-2
V: TRBV27
CDR3: CASTPTGGANYGYTF

J: TRBJ2-7
V: TRBV23-1
CDR3: CASPPPYEQYF

J: TRBJ1-2
V: TRBV7-9
CDR3: CASSLSGDGYTF

J: TRBJ1-2
V: TRBV5-4
CDR3: CASSLGRVEAYGYTF

J: TRBJ1-1
V: TRBV7-2
CDR3: CASSLVARGTAFF

J: TRBJ1-4
V: TRBV4-2
CDR3: CASSHTGEATNEKLFF

J: TRBJ2-3
V: TRBV7-2
CDR3: CASSSPSGGLTSTDTQYF

J: TRBJ2-5
V: TRBV5-6
CDR3: CASSLAGHTAQETQYF

J: TRBJ2-7
V: TRBV2
CDR3: CASSVRTYSYEQYF

J: TRBJ1-1
V: TRBV5-4
CDR3: CASRLEGGRTEAFF

J: TRBJ2-5
V: TRBV7-2
CDR3: CASSTTSGVGTQYF

J: TRBJ2-7
V: TRBV2
CDR3: CASTADYYYEQYF

J: TRBJ2-1
V: TRBV5-1
CDR3: CASSLITGDEQFF

J: TRBJ2-5
V: TRBV29-1
CDR3: CSVDPSSTGNQETQYF

J: TRBJ2-1
V: TRBV4-3
CDR3: CASSSGAGTGSENEQFF

J: TRBJ1-1
V: TRBV9
CDR3: CASSANRQGQNTEAFF

J: TRBJ2-1
V: TRBV7-9
CDR3: CASSWDRLGEQFF

J: TRBJ1-3
V: TRBV5-1
CDR3: CASSWDFTGNTIYF

J: TRBJ2-5
V: TRBV5-1
CDR3: CASTSGRSQETQYF

J: TRBJ1-2
V: TRBV6-5
CDR3: CASSSDRLYGYTF

J: TRBJ1-2
V: TRBV19
CDR3: CASSSFLYGYTF

J: TRBJ1-1
V: TRBV7-2
CDR3: CASSLEQMNTEAFF

J: TRBJ2-1
V: TRBV6-5
CDR3: CASRVSTDYNEQFF

J: TRBJ1-2
V: TRBV9
CDR3: CASSQGQSYGYTF

J: TRBJ2-3
V: TRBV5-4
CDR3: CASSLKGGDTQYF

J: TRBJ2-5
V: TRBV4-2
CDR3: CASSQDLGYRETQYF

J: TRBJ1-1
V: TRBV18
CDR3: CASSPDQQGATEAFF

J: TRBJ2-7
V: TRBV2
CDR3: CASSPRTGGPEEQYF

J: TRBJ2-5
V: TRBV4-3
CDR3: CASSQDVTSFDETQYF

J: TRBJ2-1
V: TRBV4-1
CDR3: CASSQDRGSYNEQFF